This T cell receptor beta chain was recorded in a study of monozygotic twins with inflammatory bowel disease. TCRdb re-called the 5' RACE reads; every CDR3 protein appears as one record, without DNA. This listing includes more than 300,000 distinct CDR3 sequences. The germline gives CDR1 ENHRY, CDR2 SYGVKD. The CDR3 contains 12 residues. This sequence joins TRBV10-3 and TRBJ2-7. The receptor's source is a human donor with ulcerative colitis or Crohn's disease, or a healthy co-twin of an affected twin (not recorded which). The sample was blood. This CDR3 is CAISEPVYEQYF.